The clone carrying this T cell receptor (beta chain) came up many times. Its antigen remains unidentified. This entry belongs to a study of prognosis after radiotherapy for stage I lung cancer. Study context: Patients (more than 12 men, several women) were aged about 53 to 95, median around 74 years. General observations from the study: Post-treatment Shannon entropy following stereotactic body radiation therapy was lower among patients who developed distant metastases.

The study amplified the TCR beta CDR3 region from genomic DNA. This amplification was carried out by two rounds of multiplex PCR. The first PCR round targeted every TRBV and TRBJ gene with specific primers. A single record per CDR3 protein comes from TCRdb applying MiXCR to the multiplex PCR reads. The repertoire includes 20,000 or so distinct CDR3 sequences, about 26% of them detected once, and about 20% sits in the top ten. Germline-derived CDR1 and CDR2 are MNHEY and SMNVEV (reference sequence). The CDR3 contains 14 residues. The ends were cut back, 6 bases at V and 0 bases at J, with 11 bases in the middle.

This chain connects TRBV27 to TRBJ1-1; perhaps TRBD1 as D (6 bases). The sequence came from a donor over 45 with non-small cell lung cancer. The sample was PBMCs, taken before or after stereotactic body radiation therapy (not recorded which). For the CDR3, the DNA is TGTGCCAGCAGAGTTACAGGGATGAACACTGAAGCTTTCTTT. Translated, it gives CASRVTGMNTEAFF.